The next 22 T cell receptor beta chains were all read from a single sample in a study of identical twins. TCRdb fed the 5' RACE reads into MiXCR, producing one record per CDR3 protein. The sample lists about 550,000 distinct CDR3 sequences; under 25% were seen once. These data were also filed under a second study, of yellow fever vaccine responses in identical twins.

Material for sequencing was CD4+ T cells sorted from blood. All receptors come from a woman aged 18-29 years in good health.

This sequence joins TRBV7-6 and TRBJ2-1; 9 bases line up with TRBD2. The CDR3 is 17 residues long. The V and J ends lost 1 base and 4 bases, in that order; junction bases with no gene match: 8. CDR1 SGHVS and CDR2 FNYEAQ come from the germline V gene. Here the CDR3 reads CASSLDIGGLAYNEQFF. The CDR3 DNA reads TGTGCCAGCAGCTTAGATATCGGTGGACTAGCGTACAATGAGCAGTTCTTC.

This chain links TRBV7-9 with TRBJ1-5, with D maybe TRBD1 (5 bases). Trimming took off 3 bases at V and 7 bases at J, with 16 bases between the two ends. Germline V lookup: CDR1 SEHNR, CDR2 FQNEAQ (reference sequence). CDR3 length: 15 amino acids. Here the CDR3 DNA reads TGTGCCAGCAGCTTTACAGGCCCCCTCAACCAGCCCCAGCATTTT. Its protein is CASSFTGPLNQPQHF.

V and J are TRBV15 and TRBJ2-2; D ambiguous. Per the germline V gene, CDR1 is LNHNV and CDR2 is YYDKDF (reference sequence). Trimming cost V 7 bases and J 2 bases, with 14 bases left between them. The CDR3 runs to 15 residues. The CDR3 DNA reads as TGTGCCACCATTTCGGAGCGCCGAAACACCGGGGAGCTGTTTTTT. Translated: CATISERRNTGELFF. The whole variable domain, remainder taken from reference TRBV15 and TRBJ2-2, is DAMVIQNPRYQVTQFGKPVTLSCSQTLNHNVMYWYQQKSSQAPKLLFHYYDKDFNNEADTPDNFQSRRPNTSFCFLDIRSPGLGDTAMYLCATISERRNTGELFFGEGSRLTVL.

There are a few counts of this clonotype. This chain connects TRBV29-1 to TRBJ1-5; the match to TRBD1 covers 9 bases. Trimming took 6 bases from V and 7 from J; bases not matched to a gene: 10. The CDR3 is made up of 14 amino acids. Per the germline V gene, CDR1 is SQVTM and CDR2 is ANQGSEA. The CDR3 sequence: CSVREGQGDQPQHF. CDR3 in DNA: TGCAGCGTGCGCGAGGGACAGGGAGACCAGCCCCAGCATTTT.

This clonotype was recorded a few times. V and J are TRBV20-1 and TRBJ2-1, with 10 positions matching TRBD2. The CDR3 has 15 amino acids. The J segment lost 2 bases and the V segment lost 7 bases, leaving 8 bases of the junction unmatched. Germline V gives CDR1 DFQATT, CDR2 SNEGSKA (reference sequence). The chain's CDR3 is CSVPSSGRPYNEQFF. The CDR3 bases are TGCAGTGTACCCTCTAGCGGGAGACCCTACAATGAGCAGTTCTTC.

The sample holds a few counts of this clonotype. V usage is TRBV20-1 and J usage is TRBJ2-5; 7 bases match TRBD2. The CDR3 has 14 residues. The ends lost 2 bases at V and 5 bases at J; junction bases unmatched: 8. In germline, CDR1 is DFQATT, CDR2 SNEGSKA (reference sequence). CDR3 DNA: TGCAGTGCTAGACCCTGGGGAGGGGTTGAGACCCAGTACTTC. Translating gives CSARPWGGVETQYF.

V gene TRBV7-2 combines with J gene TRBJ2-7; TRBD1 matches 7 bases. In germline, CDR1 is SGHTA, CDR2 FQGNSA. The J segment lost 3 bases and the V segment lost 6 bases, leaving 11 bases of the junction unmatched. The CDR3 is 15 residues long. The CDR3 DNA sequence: TGTGCCAGCAGGTATCCGGGACAGCCTTTCTACGAGCAGTACTTC. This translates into CASRYPGQPFYEQYF.

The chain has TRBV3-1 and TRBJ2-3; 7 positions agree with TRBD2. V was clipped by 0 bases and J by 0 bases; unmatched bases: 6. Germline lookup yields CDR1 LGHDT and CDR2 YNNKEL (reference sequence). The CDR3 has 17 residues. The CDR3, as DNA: TGTGCCAGCAGCCAAGATCTTGGCGGGGGAAGCACAGATACGCAGTATTTT. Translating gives CASSQDLGGGSTDTQYF.

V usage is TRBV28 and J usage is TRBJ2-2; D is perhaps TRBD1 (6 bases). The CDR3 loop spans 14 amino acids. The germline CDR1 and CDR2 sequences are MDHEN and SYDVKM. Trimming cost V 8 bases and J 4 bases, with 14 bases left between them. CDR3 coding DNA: TGTGCCAGCGAACCGGGACAACGCACCGGGGAGCTGTTTTTT. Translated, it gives CASEPGQRTGELFF.

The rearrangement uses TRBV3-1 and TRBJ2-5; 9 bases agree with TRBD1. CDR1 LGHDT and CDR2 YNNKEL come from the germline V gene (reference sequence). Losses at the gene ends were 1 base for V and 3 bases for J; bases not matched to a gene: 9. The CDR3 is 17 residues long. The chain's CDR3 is CASSQGAGTGLKETQYF. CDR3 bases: TGTGCCAGCAGCCAAGGGGCCGGGACAGGGTTAAAAGAGACCCAGTACTTC.

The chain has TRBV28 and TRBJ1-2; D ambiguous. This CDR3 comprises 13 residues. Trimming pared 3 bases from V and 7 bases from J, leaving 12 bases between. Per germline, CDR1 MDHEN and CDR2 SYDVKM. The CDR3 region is CASSFRTSTGYTF. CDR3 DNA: TGTGCCAGCAGTTTCCGGACTTCTACTGGCTACACCTTC.

The CDR3 sequence is CASARDWDGYTF. The CDR3, as DNA: TGTGCCAGCGCGCGGGACTGGGATGGCTACACCTTC. The V gene is TRBV12-3 or TRBV12-4, the J gene TRBJ1-2, with D perhaps matching TRBD1 (5 bases). The CDR3 spans 12 residues. Trimming left V 8 bases short and J 6 bases short, with 13 bases between.

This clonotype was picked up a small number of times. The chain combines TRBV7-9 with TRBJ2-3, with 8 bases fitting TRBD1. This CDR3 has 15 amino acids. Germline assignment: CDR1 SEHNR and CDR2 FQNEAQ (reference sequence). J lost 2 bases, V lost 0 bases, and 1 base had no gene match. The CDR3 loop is CASSLAGQATDTQYF. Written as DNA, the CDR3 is TGTGCCAGCAGCTTAGCGGGACAGGCCACAGATACGCAGTATTTT.

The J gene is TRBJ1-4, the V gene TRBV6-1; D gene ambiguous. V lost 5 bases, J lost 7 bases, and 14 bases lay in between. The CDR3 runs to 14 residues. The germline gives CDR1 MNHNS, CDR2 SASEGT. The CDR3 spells CASSPRPRVEKLFF. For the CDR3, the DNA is TGTGCCAGCAGTCCGAGGCCGCGGGTTGAAAAACTGTTTTTT.

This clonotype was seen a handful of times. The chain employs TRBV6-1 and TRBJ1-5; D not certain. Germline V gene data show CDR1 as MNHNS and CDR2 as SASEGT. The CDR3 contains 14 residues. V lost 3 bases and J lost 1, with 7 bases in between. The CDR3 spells CASSEMESNQPQHF. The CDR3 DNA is TGTGCCAGCAGTGAGATGGAAAGCAATCAGCCCCAGCATTTT.

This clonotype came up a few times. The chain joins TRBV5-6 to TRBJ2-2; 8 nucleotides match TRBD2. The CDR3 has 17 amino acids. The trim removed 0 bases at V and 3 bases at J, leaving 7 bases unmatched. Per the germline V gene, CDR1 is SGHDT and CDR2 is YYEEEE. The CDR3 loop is CASSLGGTSPDTGELFF. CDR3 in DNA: TGTGCCAGCAGCTTGGGAGGGACTAGTCCGGACACCGGGGAGCTGTTTTTT.

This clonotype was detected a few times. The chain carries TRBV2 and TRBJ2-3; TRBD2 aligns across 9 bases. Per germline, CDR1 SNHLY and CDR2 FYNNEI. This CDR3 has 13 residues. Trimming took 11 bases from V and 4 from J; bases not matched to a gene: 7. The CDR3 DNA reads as TGTGCCGGATTAGCGGGAGCCCCAGATACGCAGTATTTT. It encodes CAGLAGAPDTQYF.

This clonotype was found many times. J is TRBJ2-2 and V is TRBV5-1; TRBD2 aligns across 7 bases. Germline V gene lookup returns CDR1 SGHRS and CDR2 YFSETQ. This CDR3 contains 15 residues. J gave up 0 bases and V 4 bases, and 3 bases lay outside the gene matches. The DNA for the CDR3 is TGCGCCAGCAGCCCTAGCGGAGCGAACACCGGGGAGCTGTTTTTT. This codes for CASSPSGANTGELFF.

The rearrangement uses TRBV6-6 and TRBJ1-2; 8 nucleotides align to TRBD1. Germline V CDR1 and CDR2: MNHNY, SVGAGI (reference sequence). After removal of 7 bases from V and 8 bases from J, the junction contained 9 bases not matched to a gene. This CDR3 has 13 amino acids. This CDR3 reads CASTEGQGSGYTF. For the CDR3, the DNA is TGTGCCAGCACCGAAGGACAGGGCAGCGGCTACACCTTC.

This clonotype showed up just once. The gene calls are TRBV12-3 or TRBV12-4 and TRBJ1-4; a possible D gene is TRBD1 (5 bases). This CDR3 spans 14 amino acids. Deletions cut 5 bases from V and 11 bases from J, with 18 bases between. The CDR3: CASSPRTGRGKLFF. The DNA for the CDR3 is TGTGCCAGCAGTCCCCGCACGGGGCGCGGGAAACTGTTTTTT.

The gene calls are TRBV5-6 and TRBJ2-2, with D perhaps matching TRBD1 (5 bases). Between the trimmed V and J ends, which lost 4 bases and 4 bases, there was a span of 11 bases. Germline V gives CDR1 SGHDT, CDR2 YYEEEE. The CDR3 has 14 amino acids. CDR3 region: CASSPQGVTGELFF. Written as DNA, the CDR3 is TGTGCCAGCAGCCCCCAAGGGGTCACCGGGGAGCTGTTTTTT. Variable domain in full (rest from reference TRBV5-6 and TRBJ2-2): DAGVTQSPTHLIKTRGQQVTLRCSPKSGHDTVSWYQQALGQGPQFIFQYYEEEERQRGNFPDRFSGHQFPNYSSELNVNALLLGDSALYLCASSPQGVTGELFFGEGSRLTVL.

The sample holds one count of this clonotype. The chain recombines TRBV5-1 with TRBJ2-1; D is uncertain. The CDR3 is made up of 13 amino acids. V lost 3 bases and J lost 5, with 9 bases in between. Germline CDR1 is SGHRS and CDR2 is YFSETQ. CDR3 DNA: TGCGCCAGCAGCTGGGATCCAAACAATGAGCAGTTCTTC. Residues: CASSWDPNNEQFF.